The 22 T cell receptor beta chains presented below share a single source sample, sequenced in a study of beta chain features in type 1 diabetes. Study-level findings and limits: Across all four CD4+ subsets, people with type 1 diabetes showed modestly shorter TCRB CDR3s.

The entirety of the isolated RNA underwent reverse transcription, so expressed TCRB transcripts were sequenced. The data were produced by immunoSEQ multiplex PCR, yet TCRdb's version contains in-frame clones alone and is incomplete. The sample comprises 85,000 to 110,000 clones, 28% of which are singletons, and less than 0.65% rests with the top ten. No antigens are known for them. Sequencing was done on a sample of central memory CD4+ T cells from blood. Receptors originate from a woman between 18 and 30 years old with type 1 diabetes.

The chain joins TRBV7-3 to TRBJ2-3; 8 bases match TRBD2. With V trimmed by 5 bases and J by 6 bases, 19 bases remained unmatched. Looked up from germline, CDR1 is SGHTA and CDR2 is FQGTGA. This CDR3 region has 18 residues. The CDR3 region is CASSLKGNGAGVGDTQYF. The CDR3 bases are TGTGCCAGCAGCCTTAAAGGCAATGGAGCGGGAGTCGGTGATACGCAGTATTTT.

This clone was seen repeatedly, ten times or more. CDR3 loop: CASSQTRTGTGEQYV. The CDR3 DNA is TGCGCCAGCAGTCAGACCAGGACAGGGACGGGGGAGCAGTACGTC. The chain carries TRBV23-1 and TRBJ2-7; 8 positions agree with TRBD1. TRBV23-1 is designated an ORF whose function remains uncertain. This CDR3 spans 15 amino acids. V lost 3 bases to trimming and J lost 7 bases; unmatched junction nucleotides: 11.

The rearrangement uses TRBV28 and TRBJ2-2, with a weak D call TRBD1 (5 bases). The CDR3 has 15 residues. The V end was cut by 3 bases, the J end by 4 bases, with 12 bases between. CDR1 MDHEN and CDR2 SYDVKM come from the germline V gene. This CDR3 reads CASSLVQGTTGELFF. CDR3 nucleotide sequence: TGTGCCAGCAGTTTGGTGCAGGGAACCACCGGGGAGCTGTTTTTT.

This clone came up a few times. The V and J genes are TRBV7-2 and TRBJ2-2; TRBD2 matches at 13 bases. Germline loops: CDR1 SGHTA, CDR2 FQGNSA. The CDR3 loop spans 17 amino acids. The junction had 7 bases not matched to a gene; V was cut back by 5 bases and J by 4 bases. The CDR3 nucleotides are TGTGCCAGCAGCCGGCCCCGGACTAGCGGGGGCACCGGGGAGCTGTTTTTT. Residues: CASSRPRTSGGTGELFF.

This clone was observed a few times. The chain recombines TRBV11-2 with TRBJ1-3, with a tentative D call TRBD1 (6 bases). V shed 2 bases and J shed 2 bases, with 13 bases lying between them. The CDR3 is 16 amino acids. Germline CDR1 is SGHAT and CDR2 is FQNNGV. The DNA of the CDR3 is TGTGCCAGCAGCTTAAGTTTGGACAGCCCTGGAAACACCATATATTTT. As protein: CASSLSLDSPGNTIYF.

The V and J genes are TRBV6-6 and TRBJ2-7, with 7 bases matching TRBD1. Germline CDR1 and CDR2: MNHNY and SVGAGI (reference sequence). J gave up 1 base and V 6 bases, and 3 bases lay outside the gene matches. The CDR3 extends over 13 amino acids. The CDR3 sequence: CASRSTGSYEQYV. The DNA of the CDR3 is TGTGCCAGCAGATCGACAGGGTCCTACGAGCAGTACGTC.

This clone was seen a few times. The chain combines TRBV7-4 with TRBJ2-1; 10 bases are a match to TRBD2. Losses at the gene ends were 4 bases for V and 4 bases for J; bases not matched to a gene: 10. The CDR3 length is 17 residues. Germline assignment: CDR1 SGHVT and CDR2 SQSDAQ. CDR3: CASSCRSSGRGYNEQFF. In DNA, the CDR3 is TGTGCCAGCAGCTGCCGTTCAAGCGGGAGGGGGTACAATGAGCAGTTCTTC.

The rearrangement uses TRBV30 and TRBJ2-1, with 8 bases that match TRBD1. Germline V gene data show CDR1 as GTSNPN and CDR2 as SVGIG (reference sequence). V lost 4 bases, J lost 8 bases, and 4 bases stayed unmatched. The CDR3 sequence is 12 residues long. The CDR3 region has the DNA TGTGCCTGGAAACAGGGGGGTCATGAGCAGTTCTTC. Residues: CAWKQGGHEQFF. Filled out from reference TRBV30 and TRBJ2-1, the complete variable domain reads SQTIHQWPATLVQPVGSPLSLECTVEGTSNPNLYWYRQAAGRGLQLLFYSVGIGQISSEVPQNLSASRPQDRQFILSSKKLLLSDSGFYLCAWKQGGHEQFFGPGTRLTVL.

This chain joins TRBV5-8 and TRBJ2-7; D unresolved. Germline V gene sequence: CDR1 SGHTS, CDR2 YDEGEE. CDR3 size: 14 residues. V gave up 0 bases and J gave up 3 bases, with 10 bases separating them. CDR3 DNA: TGTGCCAGCAGCTTGGGCAGGTTTGTCTACGAGCAGTACTTC. As protein: CASSLGRFVYEQYF.

The gene calls are TRBV2 and TRBJ2-1; D may be TRBD2 (5 bases). Per germline, CDR1 SNHLY and CDR2 FYNNEI. This CDR3 has 16 amino acids. Trimming shortened V by 4 bases and J by 2 bases, and 15 bases separated the two germline ends. The CDR3 DNA follows: TGTGCCAGCAGTGGGGCGGGTTCAGTTCCCTACAATGAGCAGTTCTTC. Its protein is CASSGAGSVPYNEQFF. The full variable domain, rest sourced from reference TRBV2 and TRBJ2-1, is EPEVTQTPSHQVTQMGQEVILRCVPISNHLYFYWYRQILGQKVEFLVSFYNNEISEKSEIFDDQFSVERPDGSNFTLKIRSTKLEDSAMYFCASSGAGSVPYNEQFFGPGTRLTVL.

In its sample, this clone was seen a few times. The chain recombines TRBV5-4 with TRBJ2-3, with 11 positions matching TRBD1. The CDR3 is made up of 14 amino acids. The V and J ends lost 4 bases and 8 bases, in that order; junction bases with no gene match: 6. CDR1 and CDR2 (germline): SGHNT, YYREEE (reference sequence). The CDR3 sequence is CASSGGQGARTQYF. The CDR3 bases are TGTGCCAGCAGCGGAGGACAGGGGGCGCGTACGCAGTATTTT.

The V and J genes are TRBV29-1 and TRBJ2-3, with D perhaps matching TRBD2 (6 bases). Germline loops: CDR1 SQVTM, CDR2 ANQGSEA. Trimming pared 4 bases from V and 9 bases from J, leaving 11 bases between. The CDR3 consists of 11 residues. CDR3 coding DNA: TGCAGCGTTGGTTTAGCGGAGACGCAGTATTTT. It translates to CSVGLAETQYF.

A few counts support this clone. The chain couples TRBV28 to TRBJ2-1; 9 positions match TRBD2. Germline V lookup: CDR1 MDHEN, CDR2 SYDVKM. V gave up 4 bases and J gave up 7 bases; unmatched junction bases: 11. The CDR3 is 16 amino acids. The CDR3 region is CASSSSGTEFRNEQFF. The CDR3 bases are TGTGCCAGCAGTTCTAGCGGGACGGAGTTTCGGAATGAGCAGTTCTTC.

The J gene is TRBJ2-1, the V gene TRBV5-1, with 10 bases aligning to TRBD2. Looked up from germline, CDR1 is SGHRS and CDR2 is YFSETQ. The CDR3 is 17 amino acids. The V segment lost 4 bases and the J segment 5 bases; nucleotides outside the gene matches: 12. The CDR3 nucleotides are TGCGCCAGCAGCACCGTAGCGGGGGGAGGGATCCACAATGAGCAGTTCTTC. It specifies CASSTVAGGGIHNEQFF. The full variable domain, in which reference TRBV5-1 and TRBJ2-1 provide the parts outside the CDR3, is KAGVTQTPRYLIKTRGQQVTLSCSPISGHRSVSWYQQTPGQGLQFLFEYFSETQRNKGNFPGRFSGRQFSNSRSEMNVSTLELGDSALYLCASSTVAGGGIHNEQFFGPGTRLTVL.

This chain links TRBV5-1 with TRBJ2-1; D is perhaps TRBD2 (5 bases). V gave up 4 bases and J gave up 0 bases, with 11 bases separating them. From germline, CDR1 is SGHRS and CDR2 YFSETQ. The CDR3 has 15 amino acids. Here the CDR3 DNA reads TGCGCCAGCAGCGTCGGGGTCAGCTCCTACAATGAGCAGTTCTTC. It codes for CASSVGVSSYNEQFF.

The genes are TRBV18 and TRBJ2-2, with a tentative D call TRBD2 (5 bases). The germline CDR1 and CDR2 sequences are KGHSH and LQKENI. This CDR3 is 15 amino acids long. The V and J ends lost 3 bases and 0 bases respectively, with 8 bases between them. The CDR3 nucleotides read TGTGCCAGCTCACCTCTAGCATCGAACACCGGGGAGCTGTTTTTT. This codes for CASSPLASNTGELFF.

This rearrangement joins TRBV6-1 to TRBJ1-4, with 7 bases lining up with TRBD1. CDR1 is MNHNS, CDR2 SASEGT, per germline. This CDR3 region has 14 residues. The V gene end was trimmed by 6 bases and the J gene end by 8 bases; junction bases not matched to a gene: 9. This CDR3 reads CASRSSGTDEKLFF. As DNA, the CDR3 is TGTGCCAGCAGAAGTTCTGGGACAGACGAAAAACTGTTTTTT.

Concerning this clone itself: An end of the junction differs from the germline gene, which may be a read error. This chain links TRBV7-9 with TRBJ2-7, with 9 bases aligning to TRBD1. The length of the CDR3 is 16 residues. Germline loops: CDR1 SEHNR, CDR2 FQNEAQ (reference sequence). In nucleotides, the CDR3 is TGTGCCAGCAGCTCTTCCGGGACAGGGTCCTCCTCCGAGCAGTACTTC. This translates into CASSSSGTGSSSEQYF.

The chain is built from TRBV5-1 and TRBJ2-5; possible D gene TRBD2, 6 bases. Trimming pared 0 bases from V and 4 bases from J, leaving 13 bases between. CDR3 length: 15 amino acids. Germline V CDR1 and CDR2: SGHRS, YFSETQ. CDR3 sequence reads: CASSLAGYSGETQYF. The CDR3 DNA follows: TGCGCCAGCAGCTTGGCCGGTTATAGCGGAGAGACCCAGTACTTC.

V gene TRBV7-3 combines with J gene TRBJ2-2; D not certain. Per germline, CDR1 SGHTA and CDR2 FQGTGA. The CDR3 sequence is 13 residues long. Trimming stripped 2 bases from V and 6 bases from J, with 7 bases between. The CDR3 sequence is CASSLFAAGELFF. The CDR3 bases are TGTGCCAGCAGCTTATTCGCGGCCGGGGAGCTGTTTTTT.

In its sample, this clone was seen a few times. The chain carries TRBV5-1 and TRBJ1-5, with TRBD1 matching over 8 bases. The CDR3 length is 15 residues. From germline, CDR1 is SGHRS and CDR2 YFSETQ. With 5 bases clipped from V and 8 bases from J, the junction kept 12 bases outside the gene matches. CDR3 DNA: TGCGCCAGCAGGGTAGGACAGGGCCTATGGGAGCCCCAGCATTTT. Encoded protein: CASRVGQGLWEPQHF.

This clone was detected a few times. This chain links TRBV30 with TRBJ1-1; a weak D match, TRBD1 (5 bases). Per the germline V gene, CDR1 is GTSNPN and CDR2 is SVGIG (reference sequence). V lost 3 bases, J lost 4 bases, and 12 bases lay in between. This CDR3 has 13 residues. CDR3 loop: CAWRARVPTEAFF. The CDR3 DNA follows: TGTGCCTGGAGGGCCAGGGTTCCCACTGAAGCTTTCTTT.